The T cell receptor beta chain under discussion was sequenced for a study of blood T cell repertoires in COVID-19. The overall study: COVID-19 samples from acute and convalescent phases originated in the United States, Italy and Spain. T cells, B-cell-depleted T cells, or PBMCs provided the cDNA or gDNA that served as material.

The V gene lost 2 bases and the J gene lost 2 bases, with 11 bases spanning the gap. Germline V gives CDR1 SGDLS, CDR2 YYNGEE. This CDR3 has 15 residues. In the original workflow: Reference gene primer amplification yielded estimated nucleated cell counts. The method was immunoSEQ multiplex PCR; TCRdb's version includes in-frame clones alone and lacks a portion of them. The V and J calls and clone size were taken over from that table, and D and trimming were inferred from the DNA. The sample includes around 77,000 clones, more than 65% of them seen just once. Sample: peripheral blood. The receptor comes from a woman at least 80 years old with active or convalescent COVID-19. The chain employs TRBV9 and TRBJ1-3; a weak D match, TRBD1 (5 bases). The CDR3 DNA reads TGTGCCAGCAGCGTGAATTGGGGGGCTGGAAACACCATATATTTT. Amino acids: CASSVNWGAGNTIYF.